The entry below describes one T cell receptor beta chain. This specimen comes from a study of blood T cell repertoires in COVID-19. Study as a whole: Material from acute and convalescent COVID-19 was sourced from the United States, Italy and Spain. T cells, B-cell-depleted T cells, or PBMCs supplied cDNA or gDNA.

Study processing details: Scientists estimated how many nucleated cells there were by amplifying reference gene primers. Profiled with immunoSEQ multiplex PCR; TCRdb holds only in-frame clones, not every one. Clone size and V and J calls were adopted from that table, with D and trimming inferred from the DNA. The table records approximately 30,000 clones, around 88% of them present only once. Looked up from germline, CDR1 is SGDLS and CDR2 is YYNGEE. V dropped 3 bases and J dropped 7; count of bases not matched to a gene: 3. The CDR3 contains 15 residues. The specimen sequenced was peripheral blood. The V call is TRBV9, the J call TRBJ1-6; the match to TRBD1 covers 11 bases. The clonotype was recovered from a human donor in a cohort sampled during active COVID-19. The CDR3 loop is CASSAGTGGNSPLHF. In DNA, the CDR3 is TGTGCCAGCAGCGCCGGGACAGGGGGGAATTCACCCCTCCACTTT.